The 17 T cell receptor beta chains presented below share a single source sample, sequenced in a study of cytomegalovirus exposure and HLA in healthy donors. Amplification used 60 Vbeta primers and 13 Jbeta primers. The protocol was immunoSEQ multiplex PCR, while the TCRdb copy is restricted to in-frame clones and leaves out a portion. The table lists around 130,000 clones, over 80% of them singletons, with approximately 1.1% in the top ten. What was sequenced was PBMCs. Receptors were obtained from a boy aged 5-17 years in good health and CMV-seronegative.

The rearrangement links TRBV10-3 to TRBJ2-7; perhaps TRBD2 as D (6 bases). Looked up from germline, CDR1 is ENHRY and CDR2 is SYGVKD. Trimming removed 3 bases at V and 3 bases at J, with 12 bases between. This CDR3 spans 14 amino acids. CDR3 loop: CAISDPGAYYEQYF. CDR3 DNA: TGTGCCATCAGTGACCCGGGAGCCTACTACGAGCAGTACTTC.

The J gene is TRBJ2-6, the V gene TRBV30, with TRBD1 identical over 9 bases. The CDR3 totals 15 residues. The germline V gene encodes CDR1 GTSNPN and CDR2 SVGIG (reference sequence). V shed 4 bases and J 2 bases; nucleotides not matched to a gene: 3. CDR3 sequence: CAWTGTGPGANVLTF. The CDR3 DNA follows: TGTGCCTGGACTGGGACAGGGCCTGGGGCCAACGTCCTGACTTTC.

V usage is TRBV5-8 and J usage is TRBJ2-7; 12 bases fit TRBD2. Germline-derived CDR1 and CDR2 are SGHTS and YDEGEE. The ends lost 5 bases at V and 6 bases at J; junction bases unmatched: 9. The CDR3 contains 15 residues. The CDR3 protein is CASRPRLAGVLEQYF. The CDR3 DNA follows: TGTGCCAGCAGACCCCGACTAGCGGGAGTTCTCGAGCAGTACTTC.

The gene calls are TRBV4-3 and TRBJ2-3, with 10 bases lining up with TRBD2. The CDR3 totals 15 residues. With 4 bases clipped from V and 5 bases from J, the junction kept 6 bases outside the gene matches. Per germline, CDR1 LGHNA and CDR2 YSLEER. The CDR3 sequence is CASSPLAGAVDTQYF. The CDR3, as DNA: TGCGCCAGCAGCCCCCTAGCGGGAGCGGTAGATACGCAGTATTTT.

The V gene is TRBV25-1, the J gene TRBJ2-1, with 11 bases lining up with TRBD1. Germline V gene lookup returns CDR1 MGHDK and CDR2 SYGVNS. There are 17 residues in the CDR3. V was clipped by 1 base and J by 6 bases; unmatched bases: 8. DNA for the CDR3: TGTGCCAGCAGTGAATTTTCGGGACAGGGGGTTCTCAATGAGCAGTTCTTC. This sequence encodes CASSEFSGQGVLNEQFF.

The chain employs TRBV9 and TRBJ2-1; D gene ambiguous. This CDR3 is 14 amino acids long. V lost 7 bases and J 7 bases, leaving 18 bases between the germline ends. Germline CDR1 reads SGDLS; CDR2 reads YYNGEE. Here the CDR3 DNA reads TGTGCCAGCGCCCCCAGCGCTAGAAGGAATGAGCAGTTCTTC. Encoded protein: CASAPSARRNEQFF.

The genes are TRBV12-5 and TRBJ2-1; 7 nucleotides match TRBD2. Unmatched junction bases numbered 7, after V lost 5 bases and J lost 6 bases. The V gene's germline CDR1 is LGHNT and CDR2 FRNRAP. The CDR3 totals 14 residues. This CDR3 is CASGRGGSVNEQFF. The CDR3 DNA reads as TGTGCTAGTGGTCGGGGCGGGAGTGTCAATGAGCAGTTCTTC.

For the CDR3, the DNA is TGTGCCAGCAGCTCTCGACTAGCGGGATACCAAGAGACCCAGTACTTC. Its translation: CASSSRLAGYQETQYF. The V gene is TRBV7-8, the J gene TRBJ2-5; 11 bases are a match to TRBD2. Germline V gene data show CDR1 as SGHVS and CDR2 as FQNEAQ. This CDR3 is 16 amino acids long. Trimming cost V 4 bases and J 0 bases; bases outside gene matches: 4.

The V and J genes are TRBV19 and TRBJ2-1, with 14 bases matching TRBD2. CDR3 length: 15 amino acids. CDR1 and CDR2 (germline): LNHDA, SQIVND (reference sequence). Germline trimming cut 5 bases from V and 8 bases from J; bases unmatched to any gene: 5. The CDR3 DNA is TGTGCCAGTAGTGGGACTAGCGGGAGTATGTATGAGCAGTTCTTC. It specifies CASSGTSGSMYEQFF.

J is TRBJ1-2 and V is TRBV30; D uncertain. The CDR3 has 14 amino acids. Looked up from germline, CDR1 is GTSNPN and CDR2 is SVGIG (reference sequence). V lost 7 bases to trimming and J lost 2 bases, with 17 bases between them. As DNA, the CDR3 is TGTGCCTCAACGGAGGGATGGGAGAACTATGGCTACACCTTC. Encoded protein: CASTEGWENYGYTF.

The chain joins TRBV7-9 to TRBJ2-7; D is uncertain. This CDR3 contains 13 residues. V shed 6 bases and J shed 0 bases, with 9 bases lying between them. CDR1 is SEHNR, CDR2 FQNEAQ, per germline (reference sequence). CDR3 sequence: CASSSTPSYEQYF. DNA of the CDR3: TGTGCCAGCAGTTCGACACCCTCCTACGAGCAGTACTTC.

The chain carries TRBV19 and TRBJ2-2, with TRBD2 matching 8 bases. Germline V CDR1 and CDR2: LNHDA, SQIVND (reference sequence). The CDR3 runs 18 residues. The V and J ends lost 3 bases and 5 bases, in that order; junction bases with no gene match: 14. The CDR3 coding sequence is TGTGCCAGTAGTATCCCCCAAGCGGGGGATGGAAGGACCGGGGAGCTGTTTTTT. Amino acid sequence: CASSIPQAGDGRTGELFF. The complete variable domain, with remaining parts taken from reference TRBV19 and TRBJ2-2, reads DGGITQSPKYLFRKEGQNVTLSCEQNLNHDAMYWYRQDPGQGLRLIYYSQIVNDFQKGDIAEGYSVSREKKESFPLTVTSAQKNPTAFYLCASSIPQAGDGRTGELFFGEGSRLTVL.

This rearrangement joins TRBV7-9 to TRBJ2-5; 10 positions agree with TRBD2. The V gene's germline CDR1 is SEHNR and CDR2 FQNEAQ (reference sequence). The CDR3 is made up of 17 amino acids. With 4 bases clipped from V and 4 bases from J, the junction kept 12 bases outside the gene matches. CDR3 sequence reads: CASSSMRLAGVIETQYF. DNA for the CDR3: TGTGCCAGCAGCTCAATGCGGCTAGCGGGAGTCATAGAGACCCAGTACTTC.

The gene calls are TRBV28 and TRBJ1-1; D gene unclear. Germline values: CDR1 MDHEN, CDR2 SYDVKM. This CDR3 contains 14 residues. V was pared by 3 bases and J by 4 bases, with 12 bases between. This chain's CDR3 is CASSFRRSGTEAFF. Written as DNA, the CDR3 is TGTGCCAGCAGTTTTAGACGGTCGGGCACTGAAGCTTTCTTT.

This sequence joins TRBV9 and TRBJ2-7, with 8 bases identical to TRBD2. This CDR3 has 14 amino acids. Germline trimming cut 4 bases from V and 6 bases from J; bases unmatched to any gene: 9. Germline values: CDR1 SGDLS, CDR2 YYNGEE. This CDR3 reads CASSSSGSGGEQYF. The CDR3 DNA follows: TGTGCCAGCAGCTCCAGCGGGAGTGGAGGCGAGCAGTACTTC.

This clone was picked up a small number of times. The chain carries TRBV29-1 and TRBJ2-4, with 9 positions matching TRBD1. The V gene's germline CDR1 is SQVTM and CDR2 ANQGSEA. V lost 4 bases to trimming and J lost 8 bases; unmatched junction nucleotides: 3. The CDR3 has 12 residues. This CDR3 reads CSVAGQGHIQYF. CDR3 in DNA: TGCAGCGTTGCGGGACAGGGACACATTCAGTACTTC.

This clone was found a few times. The chain combines TRBV30 with TRBJ2-2; unclear D gene. The CDR3 sequence is 14 residues long. V lost 3 bases and J 5 bases, leaving 13 bases between the germline ends. Germline V gives CDR1 GTSNPN, CDR2 SVGIG (reference sequence). CDR3 DNA sequence: TGTGCCTGGAGAGGAACAACGGGTACCGGGGAGCTGTTTTTT. It yields the protein CAWRGTTGTGELFF.